This entry lists 6 T cell receptor beta chains sequenced from one sample in a study of CD8+CD57+ T cells in acquired aplastic anemia. Genomic DNA served as template for TCR beta VDJ and CDR3 profiling. TCRdb re-called the reads with MiXCR, one entry per CDR3 protein. The top ten clones hold approximately 1% of a sample with over 150,000 distinct CDR3 sequences, roughly 45% of them seen once. Sequences were obtained from sorted CD4+, CD8+, or CD8+CD57+ T cells (not recorded which) from PBMCs. These receptor sequences come from a human donor in good health.

CDR3 sequence (DNA): TGTGCCAGCTCAGGACAGGCAGGCAATTCACCCCTCCACTTT. As protein: CASSGQAGNSPLHF. The J gene is TRBJ1-6, the V gene TRBV24-1; 7 bases map to TRBD1. The CDR3 has 14 residues. Germline trimming cut 11 bases from V and 7 bases from J; bases unmatched to any gene: 10. CDR1 KGHDR and CDR2 SFDVKD come from the germline V gene.

This sequence joins TRBV2 and TRBJ2-7; a weak D match, TRBD1 (5 bases). This CDR3 is built from 17 residues. Germline CDR1 is SNHLY and CDR2 is FYNNEI. V dropped 2 bases and J dropped 3 bases, with 20 bases sitting between them. The CDR3 DNA reads as TGTGCCAGCAGTGAACGGGTGAAACAGGCGAACTTCTACGAGCAGTACTTC. As protein: CASSERVKQANFYEQYF.

The table lists this clonotype with many counts. The V and J genes are TRBV7-3 and TRBJ2-1; TRBD1 agrees at 7 bases. CDR1 SGHTA and CDR2 FQGTGA come from the germline V gene. J gave up 8 bases and V 5 bases, and 9 bases lay outside the gene matches. The CDR3 has 14 residues. The CDR3 bases are TGTGCCAGCAGCCGTCCGGGACAGATCGATGAGCAGTTCTTC. This encodes CASSRPGQIDEQFF.

This clonotype has a single count. The gene calls are TRBV7-9 and TRBJ1-2; 9 bases are shared with TRBD1. V dropped 6 bases and J dropped 8; count of bases not matched to a gene: 13. There are 15 residues in the CDR3. Looked up from germline, CDR1 is SEHNR and CDR2 is FQNEAQ (reference sequence). CDR3 nucleotide sequence: TGTGCCAGCAGACCCGGGACAGGGATGGTCAAAGGCTACACCTTC. Translated: CASRPGTGMVKGYTF.

This clonotype was found once. Its ends do not fully match the called genes, so a read error is possible. The chain couples TRBV7-8 to TRBJ1-4, with D maybe TRBD1 (5 bases). The CDR3 totals 14 residues. Germline assignment: CDR1 SGHVS and CDR2 FQNEAQ. The CDR3 DNA is TGTGCCAGTTCAGGAAGGGTCTCGGGGGAAAAGACTGTTTTT. Amino acid sequence: CASSGRVSGEKTVF.

This clonotype was detected a few times. The rearrangement uses TRBV29-1 and TRBJ1-2, with D possibly being TRBD1 (5 bases). From germline, CDR1 is SQVTM and CDR2 ANQGSEA. Deletions cut 0 bases from V and 5 bases from J, with 13 bases between. The CDR3 runs 14 residues. CDR3 nucleotides: TGCAGCGTTGAAGACCCCAGACAGCCTTATGGCTACACCTTC. This gives the protein CSVEDPRQPYGYTF.